This is a list of T cell receptor beta chains from one sample in a study of cytotoxic CD8 clonotypes in ibrutinib-treated CLL. Sequencing was performed with immunoSEQ multiplex PCR; in TCRdb, only in-frame clones are kept and a portion is missing. The table has 270,000 or so clones, approximately 79% seen once; the top ten hold 5.6%. Sequenced material: PBMCs, taken at disease progression, from a patient treated with ibrutinib. These receptors came from a human donor with chronic lymphocytic leukemia. The CDR3 runs from the conserved cysteine through the conserved F or W. A D gene is named only where the DNA matches it firmly. Where a row states a size, it is once, few, many or the class of an expanded clone; other rows omit it.

j_gene,d_gene,v_gene,abundance,CDR3nt,CDR3aa
TRBJ2-1,.,TRBV7-3,.,TGTGCCAGCAGCTTAAAACCCCCCTTATCGCGGGGCGGCTCCTACAATGAGCAGTTCTTC,CASSLKPPLSRGGSYNEQFF
TRBJ2-5,TRBD2,TRBV28,.,TGTGCCAGCAGTTTTTTGGGGGAGGGCCGATCCGGCCAAGAGACCCAGTACTTC,CASSFLGEGRSGQETQYF
TRBJ1-2,.,TRBV5-1,once,TGCGCCAGCAGCTTAGACCGACCCTCCGGGTATGGCTACACCTTC,CASSLDRPSGYGYTF
TRBJ2-1,TRBD2,TRBV11-2,.,TGTGCCAGCAGCTTAAGTGCTAGCGGGGGTTACAATGAGCAGTTCTTC,CASSLSASGGYNEQFF
TRBJ2-3,TRBD2,TRBV6-5,.,TGTGCCAGTGCCCTGGAACTAGCGGGAGCAGATACGCAGTATTTT,CASALELAGADTQYF
TRBJ2-5,TRBD1,TRBV29-1,.,TGCAGCGTTGGACAGGGCCAAGAGACCCAGTACTTC,CSVGQGQETQYF
TRBJ1-2,TRBD1,TRBV6-5,.,TGTGCCAGCAGTTACCGGAAGACAGGGGGCGTTCGTGGCTACACCTTC,CASSYRKTGGVRGYTF
TRBJ2-3,TRBD2,TRBV4-1,.,TGCGCCAGCAGCCATTCCGGACTAGCGGGGGAGTCGGGGTTTAGGGATACGCAGTATTTT,CASSHSGLAGESGFRDTQYF
TRBJ1-3,.,TRBV7-9,few,TGTGCCAGCAGCTTAATCGGGGGTACTGGAAACACCATATATTTT,CASSLIGGTGNTIYF
TRBJ2-5,TRBD1,TRBV6-1,.,TGTGCCAGCAGCGGGACAGGGGTCGGGACCCAGTACTTC,CASSGTGVGTQYF
TRBJ2-7,.,TRBV6-1,.,TGTGCCACCGCAAGGCAGACGAACTACGAGCAGTACTTC,CATARQTNYEQYF
TRBJ2-1,.,TRBV28,.,TGTGCCAGCACGGGGGAAGATGGGACAGTATTTATTGATGAGCAGTTCTTC,CASTGEDGTVFIDEQFF
TRBJ2-1,.,TRBV7-6,.,TGTGCCAGCGGCACGGATAATGAGCAGTTCTTC,CASGTDNEQFF
TRBJ1-2,.,TRBV7-8,.,TGTGCCAGCAGCTTAGCGAAGGTGAACTATGGCTACACCTTC,CASSLAKVNYGYTF
TRBJ2-5,.,TRBV15,.,TGTGCCACCAGCAGAGAGGCCGAAGAGACCCAGTACTTC,CATSREAEETQYF
TRBJ2-3,.,TRBV6-5,.,TGTGCCAGCAGCCCCGAAGGGTCGCCGGATACGCAGTATTTT,CASSPEGSPDTQYF
TRBJ1-1,.,TRBV18,.,TGTGCCAGCTCACCAGGGGCGAAGCTTACGGGCACTGAAGCTTTCTTT,CASSPGAKLTGTEAFF
TRBJ2-1,.,TRBV18,.,TGTGCCAGCGGACACCTCCACAATGAGCAGTTCTTC,CASGHLHNEQFF
TRBJ1-2,.,TRBV25-1,few,TGTGCCAGCAGTGAGTCTATGGGCTACACCTTC,CASSESMGYTF
TRBJ2-6,TRBD1,TRBV11-2,.,TGTGCCAGCAGAAGCCGACAGGGGGCCTACTCTGGGGCCAACGTCCTGACTTTC,CASRSRQGAYSGANVLTF
TRBJ2-2,TRBD2,TRBV27,.,TGTGCCAGCAGTTTTAGGGGACTAGCGGGACGAACCTCCCCGAACACCGGGGAGCTGTTTTTT,CASSFRGLAGRTSPNTGELFF
TRBJ2-7,.,TRBV18,.,TGTGCCAGCTCAGTCGCAGGGGCCTACGAGCAGTACTTC,CASSVAGAYEQYF